Listed below are T cell receptor beta chains from one sample, sequenced in a study of T cells after yellow fever vaccination. TCRdb reanalysed the 5' RACE reads using MiXCR and keeps one entry per CDR3 protein. This sample has about 360,000 distinct CDR3 sequences, with around 6.4% found just once. The material sequenced was PBMCs, taken 5 days after the yellow fever booster vaccination. The source of these receptors is a man younger than 45 who received the YFV17D yellow fever vaccine. Both conserved end residues are part of each CDR3. D genes are given only for firm matches. Size tells how often a clone was seen (once, few, many) or the class of an expanded clone, and some rows leave it out.

clone size: few
J gene: TRBJ2-3
D gene: NA
V gene: TRBV3-1
CDR3 protein: CASSQDTLANTQYF
CDR3 DNA: TGTGCCAGCAGCCAAGACACCCTAGCAAATACGCAGTATTTT

clone size: few
J gene: TRBJ2-3
D gene: TRBD2
V gene: TRBV19
CDR3 protein: CASSTSLAGLTDTQYF
CDR3 DNA: TGTGCCAGTAGTACCTCTCTAGCGGGACTCACAGATACGCAGTATTTT

clone size: few
J gene: TRBJ1-5
D gene: TRBD1
V gene: TRBV6-2/TRBV6-3
CDR3 protein: CASSSGQGNNQPQHF
CDR3 DNA: TGTGCCAGCAGCTCGGGACAGGGGAACAATCAGCCCCAGCATTTT

clone size: few
J gene: TRBJ2-2
D gene: NA
V gene: TRBV10-3
CDR3 protein: CAISEAGFGGELFF
CDR3 DNA: TGTGCCATCAGTGAGGCGGGGTTTGGCGGGGAGCTGTTTTTT

clone size: few
J gene: TRBJ1-4
D gene: TRBD1
V gene: TRBV3-1
CDR3 protein: CASSQEGSAGGWKLFF
CDR3 DNA: TGTGCCAGCAGCCAAGAAGGATCGGCAGGGGGATGGAAACTGTTTTTT

clone size: few
J gene: TRBJ2-1
D gene: TRBD2
V gene: TRBV6-1
CDR3 protein: CASEKVGAGPYNEQFF
CDR3 DNA: TGTGCCAGCGAGAAGGTGGGAGCGGGACCTTACAATGAGCAGTTCTTC

clone size: many
J gene: TRBJ2-1
D gene: TRBD1
V gene: TRBV5-1
CDR3 protein: CASSFDGTGVNEQFF
CDR3 DNA: TGCGCCAGCAGCTTTGACGGGACAGGGGTCAATGAGCAGTTCTTC

clone size: few
J gene: TRBJ1-4
D gene: NA
V gene: TRBV5-1
CDR3 protein: CASSDDGFNEKLFF
CDR3 DNA: TGCGCCAGCAGCGACGACGGTTTTAATGAAAAACTGTTTTTT

clone size: NA
J gene: TRBJ2-2
D gene: NA
V gene: TRBV27
CDR3 protein: CASSLISSGRNTGELFF
CDR3 DNA: TGTGCCAGCAGTTTAATAAGCAGCGGTCGGAACACCGGGGAGCTGTTTTTT

clone size: NA
J gene: TRBJ2-3
D gene: TRBD2
V gene: TRBV5-4
CDR3 protein: CASSRRLAGVIDTQYF
CDR3 DNA: TGTGCCAGCAGCCGGAGACTAGCGGGAGTTATAGATACGCAGTATTTT

clone size: many
J gene: TRBJ1-4
D gene: NA
V gene: TRBV29-1
CDR3 protein: CSVEVEKLFF
CDR3 DNA: TGCAGCGTTGAGGTCGAAAAACTGTTTTTT

clone size: NA
J gene: TRBJ2-2
D gene: TRBD2
V gene: TRBV5-4
CDR3 protein: CASSRLAGRNTGELFF
CDR3 DNA: TGTGCCAGCAGCAGACTAGCGGGAAGGAACACCGGGGAGCTGTTTTTT

clone size: few
J gene: TRBJ2-5
D gene: TRBD1
V gene: TRBV20-1
CDR3 protein: CSARPGQGDSQYF
CDR3 DNA: TGCAGTGCTAGACCCGGACAGGGGGATTCCCAGTACTTC

clone size: few
J gene: TRBJ2-2
D gene: NA
V gene: TRBV3-1
CDR3 protein: CASSQGPHFTGELFF
CDR3 DNA: TGTGCCAGCAGCCAGGGACCACATTTCACCGGGGAGCTGTTTTTT

clone size: many
J gene: TRBJ2-3
D gene: NA
V gene: TRBV5-1
CDR3 protein: CASSPDSTDTQYF
CDR3 DNA: TGCGCCAGCAGCCCGGACAGCACAGATACGCAGTATTTT

clone size: few
J gene: TRBJ2-6
D gene: TRBD1
V gene: TRBV28
CDR3 protein: CASSSRRDRGPGANVLTF
CDR3 DNA: TGTGCCAGCAGTTCTCGCCGGGACAGGGGGCCAGGGGCCAACGTCCTGACTTTC

clone size: many
J gene: TRBJ2-5
D gene: NA
V gene: TRBV5-1
CDR3 protein: CASSLAGTNQETQYF
CDR3 DNA: TGTGCCAGCAGCTTAGCAGGGACGAACCAAGAGACCCAGTACTTC